The rows below give T cell receptor beta chains drawn from one sample of a study of T-cell reconstitution after alpha-beta-depleted transplantation in children. TCRdb passed the PCR reads through MiXCR, listing each CDR3 protein once. This sample has approximately 45,000 distinct CDR3 sequences, with 52% found just once. This specimen was peripheral blood, taken before TCRalphabeta/CD19-depleted stem cell transplant. Every receptor here comes from a boy younger than two with SCID, due to receive a stem cell transplant. The CDR3 runs from the conserved cysteine through the conserved F or W. D genes are given only for firm matches. Only part of the rows carry a size: once, few, many, or a class if the clone is expanded.

d_gene,v_gene,j_gene,len,abundance,CDR3nt,CDR3aa
NA,TRBV4-3,TRBJ2-4,19,NA,TGCGCCAGCAGCCAAGGGGAAGAGGGGAGATCAATGGCCAAAAACATTCAGTACTTC,CASSQGEEGRSMAKNIQYF
NA,TRBV12-3/TRBV12-4,TRBJ1-1,13,NA,TGTGCCAGCAAGGGGGGGCTGAACACTGAAGCTTTCTTT,CASKGGLNTEAFF
NA,TRBV21-1,TRBJ2-5,14,NA,TGTGCCAGTCCGGGACAGGGCCTCGGAGAGACCCAGTACTTC,CASPGQGLGETQYF
NA,TRBV6-1,TRBJ2-3,14,few,TGTGCCAGCACCACCAGACAATGGGGAGATACGCAGTATTTT,CASTTRQWGDTQYF
TRBD1,TRBV10-3,TRBJ1-3,16,NA,TGTGCCATCGGGGCCGGGACAGGGGGCTCTGGAAACACCATATATTTT,CAIGAGTGGSGNTIYF
NA,TRBV7-2,TRBJ2-5,15,NA,TGTGCCAGCAGCTTAGGACGACGGGGCCAAGAGACCCAGTACTTC,CASSLGRRGQETQYF
NA,TRBV4-2,TRBJ2-3,16,NA,TGTGCCAGCAGCCAAGAATCTGGGACTTTCGGCGCAACGCAGTATTTT,CASSQESGTFGATQYF
TRBD2,TRBV4-1,TRBJ2-3,18,once,TGCGCCAGCAGCCATCGGACTAGCGGGGAATCTAGCACAGATACGCAGTATTTT,CASSHRTSGESSTDTQYF
NA,TRBV7-8,TRBJ2-7,14,NA,TGTGCCAGCAGTGAGCACGGGGGCGCGGCCGAGCAGTACTTC,CASSEHGGAAEQYF
NA,TRBV12-3/TRBV12-4,TRBJ2-7,13,NA,TGTGCCAGCAGTCCCCAGACTGCGGACGAGCAGTACTTC,CASSPQTADEQYF
TRBD1,TRBV29-1,TRBJ2-7,13,NA,TGCAGCGTTGAGGCAGGGGGCCGGAACGAGCAGTACTTC,CSVEAGGRNEQYF
NA,TRBV13,TRBJ2-4,13,NA,TGTGCCAGCAGCCCGGGACTTAAAAACATTCAGTACTTC,CASSPGLKNIQYF
NA,TRBV12-3/TRBV12-4,TRBJ2-2,15,few,TGTGCCAGCAGTTTACTAGGAGTTGACACCGGGGAGCTGTTTTTT,CASSLLGVDTGELFF
NA,TRBV6-1,TRBJ2-3,14,NA,TGTGCCAGCAGCTCCGGGACCGGCACAGATACGCAGTATTTT,CASSSGTGTDTQYF
NA,TRBV6-1,TRBJ2-7,15,NA,TGTGCCAGCAGTCCCGGGGGGCTGGCACCGGTGGAGCAGTACTTC,CASSPGGLAPVEQYF
NA,TRBV28,TRBJ2-2,13,NA,TGTGTCAGCAGTTCCACCCTTACCGGGGAGCTGTTTTTT,CVSSSTLTGELFF
TRBD2,TRBV5-1,TRBJ2-5,15,many,TGCGCCAGCAGCGCAGCGGGGTCTCCCGGAGAGACCCAGTACTTC,CASSAAGSPGETQYF
NA,TRBV7-2,TRBJ1-2,16,NA,TGTGCCAGCAGCTTAGCGCCTTCGACACGGGTGGGAGGCTACACCTTC,CASSLAPSTRVGGYTF
NA,TRBV4-3,TRBJ2-7,17,NA,TGCGCCAGCAGCCAAGGTGGACCGGGGGCCCCCTCCTACGAGCAGTACTTC,CASSQGGPGAPSYEQYF
NA,TRBV6-5,TRBJ2-1,12,NA,TGTGCCAGCAGTACCGTTTACAATGAGCAGTTCTTC,CASSTVYNEQFF
NA,TRBV29-1,TRBJ1-2,11,NA,TGCAGCGTCCTGACGGGCTATGGCTACACCTTC,CSVLTGYGYTF
TRBD2,TRBV7-2,TRBJ2-5,15,few,TGTGCCAGCAGCTTAACGGGGGGGGGAATAGAGACCCAGTACTTC,CASSLTGGGIETQYF
NA,TRBV20-1,TRBJ1-5,13,NA,TGCAGTGCCCGGGGAGGAGTGTACCAGCCCCAGCATTTT,CSARGGVYQPQHF
TRBD1,TRBV6-9,TRBJ1-3,14,few,TGTGCCAGCACCCTTGACAGGGCAGGAAACACCATATATTTT,CASTLDRAGNTIYF
TRBD1,TRBV6-1,TRBJ2-6,16,NA,TGTGCCAGCATTGGACAGGGGGTCTCTGGGGCCAACGTCCTGACTTTC,CASIGQGVSGANVLTF
TRBD2,TRBV20-1,TRBJ2-7,15,NA,TGCAGTGCTAGAGATTCTGGCGGGGGGGCCTACGAGCAGTACTTC,CSARDSGGGAYEQYF
NA,TRBV6-1,TRBJ2-1,15,NA,TGTGCCAGCAGTGGAACGGGTGAGGGAGGCAATGAGCAGTTCTTC,CASSGTGEGGNEQFF
NA,TRBV20-1,TRBJ2-3,16,NA,TGCAGTGCCCAAGAGCCTAGGGAACCTAGCACAGATACGCAGTATTTT,CSAQEPREPSTDTQYF
NA,TRBV6-1,TRBJ2-5,14,NA,TGTGCCAGCAGCCGAACTAGAGGTAGTGAGACCCAGTACTTC,CASSRTRGSETQYF
TRBD2,TRBV20-1,TRBJ2-2,14,NA,TGCAGTGCAGGACTAGCGGGGGGCACCGGGGAGCTGTTTTTT,CSAGLAGGTGELFF
NA,TRBV12-5,TRBJ1-1,17,NA,TGTGCTAGTGGTTTGGTGGGCGCACTCATCTTGAACACTGAAGCTTTCTTT,CASGLVGALILNTEAFF